This T cell receptor beta chain was found in a study of T cell responses to AZD1222 COVID-19 vaccine. This CDR3 contains 15 residues. Germline assignment: CDR1 SGHRS and CDR2 YFSETQ. V shed 4 bases, J shed 5 bases, and the junction held 8 bases outside the gene matches. Only in-frame clones appear in the TCRdb table, and some are missing; sequencing was by immunoSEQ multiplex PCR. The sample includes under 150,000 clones, 85% to 90% of them seen just once. Sequenced material: peripheral blood, taken 28 days after the second AZD1222 dose. This rearrangement joins TRBV5-1 to TRBJ2-3; TRBD2 aligns across 9 bases. This receptor was taken from an adult who received the AZD1222 COVID-19 vaccine. CDR3 sequence: CASSPSGVTGDTQYF. For the CDR3, the DNA is TGCGCCAGCAGCCCTAGCGGGGTCACTGGAGATACGCAGTATTTT.